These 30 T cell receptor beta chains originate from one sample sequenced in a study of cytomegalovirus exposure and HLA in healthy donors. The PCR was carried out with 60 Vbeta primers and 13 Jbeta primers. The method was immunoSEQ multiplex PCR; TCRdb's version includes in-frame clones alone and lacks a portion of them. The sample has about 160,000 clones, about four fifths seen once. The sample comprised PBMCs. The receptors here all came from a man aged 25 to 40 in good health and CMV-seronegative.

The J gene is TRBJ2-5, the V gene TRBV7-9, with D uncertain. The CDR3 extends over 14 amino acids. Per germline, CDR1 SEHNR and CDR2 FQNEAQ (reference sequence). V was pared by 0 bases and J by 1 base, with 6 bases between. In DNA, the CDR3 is TGTGCCAGCAGCTTAGCAGCCCCCCAAGAGACCCAGTACTTC. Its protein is CASSLAAPQETQYF.

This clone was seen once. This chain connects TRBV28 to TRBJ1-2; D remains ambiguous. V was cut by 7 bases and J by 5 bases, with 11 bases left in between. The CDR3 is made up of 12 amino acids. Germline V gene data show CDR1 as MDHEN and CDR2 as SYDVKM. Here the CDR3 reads CASKTATYGYTF. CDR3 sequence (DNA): TGTGCCAGCAAAACCGCCACTTATGGCTACACCTTC.

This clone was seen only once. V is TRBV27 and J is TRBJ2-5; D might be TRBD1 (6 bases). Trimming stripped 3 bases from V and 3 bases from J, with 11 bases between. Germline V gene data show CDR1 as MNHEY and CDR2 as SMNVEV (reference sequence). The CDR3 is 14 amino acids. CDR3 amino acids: CASSFQGNEETQYF. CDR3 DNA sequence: TGTGCCAGCAGTTTTCAGGGGAACGAAGAGACCCAGTACTTC.

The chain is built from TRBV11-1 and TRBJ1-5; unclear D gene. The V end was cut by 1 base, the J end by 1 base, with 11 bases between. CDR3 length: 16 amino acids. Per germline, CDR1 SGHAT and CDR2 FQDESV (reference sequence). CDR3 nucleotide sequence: TGTGCCAGCAGCTTAGGGCAGCCCGGGAGCAATCAGCCCCAGCATTTT. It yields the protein CASSLGQPGSNQPQHF.

CDR3 region: CATYPGHTDTQYF. The CDR3 nucleotides are TGTGCCACCTACCCAGGGCACACAGATACGCAGTATTTT. The chain recombines TRBV6-1 with TRBJ2-3, with a weak D call TRBD1 (5 bases). The CDR3 contains 13 residues. Germline lookup yields CDR1 MNHNS and CDR2 SASEGT. Trimming took off 10 bases at V and 2 bases at J, with 13 bases between the two ends.

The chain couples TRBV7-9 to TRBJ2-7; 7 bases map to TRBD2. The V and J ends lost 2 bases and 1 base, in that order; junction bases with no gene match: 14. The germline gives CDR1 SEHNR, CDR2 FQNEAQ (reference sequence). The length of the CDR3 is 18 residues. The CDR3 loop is CASSLRSSRLAVSYEQYF. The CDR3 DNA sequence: TGTGCCAGCAGCTTACGGTCAAGTCGGCTAGCGGTGTCCTACGAGCAGTACTTC. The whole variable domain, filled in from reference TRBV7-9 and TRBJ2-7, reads DTGVSQNPRHKITKRGQNVTFRCDPISEHNRLYWYRQTLGQGPEFLTYFQNEAQLEKSRLLSDRFSAERPKGSFSTLEIQRTEQGDSAMYLCASSLRSSRLAVSYEQYFGPGTRLTVT.

The CDR3 sequence is CASSDLGGNTEAFF. CDR3 coding DNA: TGTGCCAGCAGTGATTTAGGGGGAAACACTGAAGCTTTCTTT. V and J are TRBV27 and TRBJ1-1, with D tentatively TRBD1 (6 bases). This CDR3 has 14 amino acids. Germline-derived CDR1 and CDR2 are MNHEY and SMNVEV (reference sequence). Trimming shortened V by 5 bases and J by 2 bases, and 12 bases separated the two germline ends.

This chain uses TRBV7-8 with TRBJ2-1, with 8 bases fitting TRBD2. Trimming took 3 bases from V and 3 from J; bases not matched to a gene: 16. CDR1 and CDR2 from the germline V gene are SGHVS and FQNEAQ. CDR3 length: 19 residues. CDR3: CASSLKLGSGGLIYNEQFF. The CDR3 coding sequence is TGTGCCAGCAGCTTGAAATTAGGCAGCGGGGGCCTTATCTACAATGAGCAGTTCTTC.

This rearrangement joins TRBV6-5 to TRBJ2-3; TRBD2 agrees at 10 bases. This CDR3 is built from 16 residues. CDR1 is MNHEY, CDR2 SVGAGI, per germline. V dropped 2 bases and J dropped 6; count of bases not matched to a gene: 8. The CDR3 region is CASSYGLAGALDTQYF. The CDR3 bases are TGTGCCAGCAGTTACGGGCTAGCGGGAGCTCTGGATACGCAGTATTTT.

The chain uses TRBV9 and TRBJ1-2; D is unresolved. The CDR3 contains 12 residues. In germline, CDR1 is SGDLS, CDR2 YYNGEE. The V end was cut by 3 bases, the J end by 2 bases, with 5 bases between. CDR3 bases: TGTGCCAGCAGCGACGGGAACTATGGCTACACCTTC. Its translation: CASSDGNYGYTF. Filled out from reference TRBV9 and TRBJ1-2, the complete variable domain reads DSGVTQTPKHLITATGQRVTLRCSPRSGDLSVYWYQQSLDQGLQFLIQYYNGEERAKGNILERFSAQQFPDLHSELNLSSLELGDSALYFCASSDGNYGYTFGSGTRLTVV.

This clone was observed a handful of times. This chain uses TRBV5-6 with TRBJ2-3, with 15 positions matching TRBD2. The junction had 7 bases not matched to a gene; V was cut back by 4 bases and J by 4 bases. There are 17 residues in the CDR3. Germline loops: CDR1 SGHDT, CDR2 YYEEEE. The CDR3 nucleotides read TGTGCCAGCAGCCTAGGACTAGCGGGGGGGCAGTCAGATACGCAGTATTTT. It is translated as CASSLGLAGGQSDTQYF. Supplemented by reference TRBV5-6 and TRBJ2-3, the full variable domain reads DAGVTQSPTHLIKTRGQQVTLRCSPKSGHDTVSWYQQALGQGPQFIFQYYEEEERQRGNFPDRFSGHQFPNYSSELNVNALLLGDSALYLCASSLGLAGGQSDTQYFGPGTRLTVL.

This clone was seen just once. The CDR3 here is CATPPWIADTDTQYF. In nucleotides, the CDR3 is TGTGCCACCCCCCCGTGGATAGCCGACACAGATACGCAGTATTTT. The chain couples TRBV7-9 to TRBJ2-3; no clear D. The V end was cut by 10 bases, the J end by 2 bases, with 19 bases between. This CDR3 region has 15 residues. Germline values: CDR1 SEHNR, CDR2 FQNEAQ (reference sequence).

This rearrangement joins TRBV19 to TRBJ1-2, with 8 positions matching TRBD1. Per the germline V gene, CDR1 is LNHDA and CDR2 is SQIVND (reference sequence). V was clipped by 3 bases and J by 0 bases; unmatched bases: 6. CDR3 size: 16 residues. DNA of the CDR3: TGTGCCAGTAGTATCCAGGGGGCTGTAGCTAACTATGGCTACACCTTC. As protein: CASSIQGAVANYGYTF.

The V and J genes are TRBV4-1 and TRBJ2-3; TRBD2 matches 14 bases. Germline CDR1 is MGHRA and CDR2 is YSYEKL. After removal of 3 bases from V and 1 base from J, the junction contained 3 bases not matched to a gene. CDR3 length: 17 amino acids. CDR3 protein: CASSQSGLAGGTDTQYF. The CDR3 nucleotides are TGCGCCAGCAGCCAGTCGGGACTAGCGGGGGGCACAGATACGCAGTATTTT.

In nucleotides, the CDR3 is TGTGCCAGCGGGACGGGGGGCGGGAGCTCCTACGAGCAGTACTTC. It translates to CASGTGGGSSYEQYF. This chain links TRBV6-5 with TRBJ2-7, with TRBD2 as a possible D gene (7 bases). CDR1 is MNHEY, CDR2 SVGAGI, per germline. V was pared by 8 bases and J by 0 bases, with 17 bases between. This CDR3 contains 15 residues.

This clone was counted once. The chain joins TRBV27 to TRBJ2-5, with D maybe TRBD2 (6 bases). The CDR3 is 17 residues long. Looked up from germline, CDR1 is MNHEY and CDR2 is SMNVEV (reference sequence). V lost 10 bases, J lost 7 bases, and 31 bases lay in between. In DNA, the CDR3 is TGTGCCACTAGAAAGGCTGGTTTGGCCAGGAGGGTTTGGACCCAGTACTTC. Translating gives CATRKAGLARRVWTQYF.

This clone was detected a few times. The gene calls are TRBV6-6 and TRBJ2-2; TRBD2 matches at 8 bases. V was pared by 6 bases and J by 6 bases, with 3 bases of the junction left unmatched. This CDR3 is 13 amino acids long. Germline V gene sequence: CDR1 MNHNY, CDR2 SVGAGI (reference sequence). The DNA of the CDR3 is TGTGCCAGCAGACCGGGACTAGCCGGGGAGCTGTTTTTT. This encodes CASRPGLAGELFF.

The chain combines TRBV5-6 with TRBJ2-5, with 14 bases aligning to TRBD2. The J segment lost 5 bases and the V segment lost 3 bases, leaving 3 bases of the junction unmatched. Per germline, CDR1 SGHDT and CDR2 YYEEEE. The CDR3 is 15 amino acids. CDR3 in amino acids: CASSSRLAGGETQYF. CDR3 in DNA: TGTGCCAGCAGCTCAAGACTAGCGGGAGGGGAGACCCAGTACTTC.

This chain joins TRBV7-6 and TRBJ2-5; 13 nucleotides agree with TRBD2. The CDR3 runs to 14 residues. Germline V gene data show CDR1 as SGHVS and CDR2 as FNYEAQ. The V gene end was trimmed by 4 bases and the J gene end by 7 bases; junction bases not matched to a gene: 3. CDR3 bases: TGTGCCAGCAGCTCCGGACTAGCGGGAGTGACCCAGTACTTC. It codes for CASSSGLAGVTQYF.

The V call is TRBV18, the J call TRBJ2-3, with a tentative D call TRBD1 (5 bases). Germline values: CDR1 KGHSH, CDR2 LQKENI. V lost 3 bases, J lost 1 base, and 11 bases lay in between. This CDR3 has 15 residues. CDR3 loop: CASSPRQTGTDTQYF. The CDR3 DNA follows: TGTGCCAGCTCACCTAGACAGACCGGCACAGATACGCAGTATTTT.

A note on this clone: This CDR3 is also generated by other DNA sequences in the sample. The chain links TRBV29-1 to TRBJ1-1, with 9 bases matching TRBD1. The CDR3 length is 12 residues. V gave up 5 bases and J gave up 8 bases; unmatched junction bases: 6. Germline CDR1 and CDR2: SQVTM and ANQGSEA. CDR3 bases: TGCAGCGTTTACGGACAGGGGACCGAAGCTTTCTTT. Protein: CSVYGQGTEAFF.

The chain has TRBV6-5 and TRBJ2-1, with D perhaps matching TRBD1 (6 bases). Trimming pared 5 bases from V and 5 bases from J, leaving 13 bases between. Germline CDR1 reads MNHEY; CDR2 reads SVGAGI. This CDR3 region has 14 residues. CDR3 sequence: CASSLGATNNEQFF. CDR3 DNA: TGTGCCAGCAGTCTGGGGGCGACAAACAATGAGCAGTTCTTC.

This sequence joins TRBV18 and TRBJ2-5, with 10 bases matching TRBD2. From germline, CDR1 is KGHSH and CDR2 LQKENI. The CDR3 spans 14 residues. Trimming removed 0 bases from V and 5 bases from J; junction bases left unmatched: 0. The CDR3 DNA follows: TGTGCCAGCTCACCACCGGGACTAGCGGAGACCCAGTACTTC. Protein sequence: CASSPPGLAETQYF.

The chain's CDR3 is CASAISGGDEKLFF. The CDR3 coding sequence is TGTGCCAGCGCGATATCAGGGGGCGATGAAAAACTGTTTTTT. The rearrangement joins TRBV28 to TRBJ1-4; TRBD1 matches 8 bases. CDR1 and CDR2 from the germline V gene are MDHEN and SYDVKM. This CDR3 region has 14 residues. Trimming cost V 8 bases and J 6 bases; bases outside gene matches: 8.

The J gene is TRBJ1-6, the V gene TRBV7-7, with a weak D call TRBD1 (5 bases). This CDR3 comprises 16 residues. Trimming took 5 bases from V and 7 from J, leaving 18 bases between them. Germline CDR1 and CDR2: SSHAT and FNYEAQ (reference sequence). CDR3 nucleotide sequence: TGTGCCAGCAGCCTGATGCCCGGGGGTCGGAATTCACCCCTCCACTTT. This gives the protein CASSLMPGGRNSPLHF.

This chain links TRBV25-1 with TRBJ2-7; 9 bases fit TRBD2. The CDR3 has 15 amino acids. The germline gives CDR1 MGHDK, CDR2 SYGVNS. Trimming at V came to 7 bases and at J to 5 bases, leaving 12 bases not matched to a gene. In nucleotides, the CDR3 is TGTGCCAGCAACTCCTGGGCTAGCGGGGAGAACGAGCAGTACTTC. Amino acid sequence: CASNSWASGENEQYF.

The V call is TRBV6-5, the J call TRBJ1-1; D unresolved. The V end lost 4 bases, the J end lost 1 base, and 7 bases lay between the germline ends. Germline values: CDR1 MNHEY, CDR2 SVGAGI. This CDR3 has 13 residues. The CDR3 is CASSSRWNTEAFF. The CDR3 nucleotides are TGTGCCAGCAGTTCCAGGTGGAACACTGAAGCTTTCTTT.

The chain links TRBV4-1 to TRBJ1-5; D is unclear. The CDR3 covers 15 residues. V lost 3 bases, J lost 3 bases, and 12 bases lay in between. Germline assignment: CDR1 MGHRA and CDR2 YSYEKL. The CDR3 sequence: CASSHPGSNNQPQHF. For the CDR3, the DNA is TGCGCCAGCAGCCACCCCGGGAGTAACAATCAGCCCCAGCATTTT.

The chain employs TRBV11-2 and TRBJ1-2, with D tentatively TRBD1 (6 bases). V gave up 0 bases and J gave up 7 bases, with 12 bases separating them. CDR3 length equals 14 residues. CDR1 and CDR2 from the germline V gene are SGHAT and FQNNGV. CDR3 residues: CASSLEYRATGYTF. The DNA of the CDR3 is TGTGCCAGCAGCTTAGAATACAGGGCCACTGGCTACACCTTC.

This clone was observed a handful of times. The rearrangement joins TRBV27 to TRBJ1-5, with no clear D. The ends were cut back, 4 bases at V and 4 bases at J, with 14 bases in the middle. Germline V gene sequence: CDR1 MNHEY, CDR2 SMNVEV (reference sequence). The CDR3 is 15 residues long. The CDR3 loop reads CASSSRRERNQPQHF. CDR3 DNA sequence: TGTGCCAGCAGTTCCAGACGGGAAAGGAATCAGCCCCAGCATTTT.